The clone carrying this T cell receptor (beta chain) was counted between two and nine times. Its antigen is unknown. Germline values: CDR1 GTSNPN, CDR2 SVGIG (reference sequence). V lost 4 bases to trimming and J lost 4 bases, with 10 bases between them. The CDR3 loop spans 12 amino acids. This specimen comes from a study of post-analysis software for immune sequencing data. Study findings and constraints: TRBV5-6, TRBV5-1 and TRBV20-1 were among about 5 TRBV segments more frequent in patients than controls.

Built from TCR beta cDNA, the libraries had unique molecular identifiers in them. One entry per CDR3 protein results from TCRdb running MiXCR on the PCR reads. The data hold 150,000 to 200,000 distinct CDR3 sequences, with about 34% observed a single time. The TCR originated in a girl under 18 with multiple sclerosis. The chain has TRBV30 and TRBJ1-2; D remains unclear. The sample in question was blood, obtained after autologous hematopoietic stem cell transplantation. CDR3 coding DNA: TGTGCCTGGAAGGGCATTACCTATGGCTACACCTTC. It is translated as CAWKGITYGYTF.